The 24 T cell receptor beta chains in this list originate from one sample, sequenced in a study of blood T cell repertoires in COVID-19 (dated by TCRdb to the early 2020s). To prepare the library, the immunoSEQ multiplex PCR assay was applied. Sourced from immuneACCESS, this table was stored by TCRdb with only in-frame sequences that have V and J called. A share of the clones is absent; for the studies checked, an unresolved V gene accounts for under half, and the remainder has no known explanation. This sample comprises more than 60,000 clones, 85% of them detected only once. Around 16% of the sample is taken by the ten largest. Source material: peripheral blood. All receptors derive from a human donor in a cohort sampled during active COVID-19.

V usage is TRBV5-8 and J usage is TRBJ2-3; D is perhaps TRBD1 (5 bases). This CDR3 comprises 15 residues. The ends were cut back, 2 bases at V and 4 bases at J, with 14 bases in the middle. Germline values: CDR1 SGHTS, CDR2 YDEGEE. CDR3 loop: CASSFGREGADTQYF. As DNA, the CDR3 is TGTGCCAGCAGCTTTGGCAGGGAAGGCGCAGATACGCAGTATTTT.

The sample holds a few counts of this clone. V and J are TRBV30 and TRBJ1-5; TRBD1 aligns across 8 bases. J gave up 7 bases and V 2 bases, and 7 bases lay outside the gene matches. Germline CDR1 and CDR2: GTSNPN and SVGIG (reference sequence). The CDR3 is 14 amino acids. Here the CDR3 reads CAWSQGQGGQPQHF. CDR3 sequence (DNA): TGTGCCTGGAGTCAAGGACAGGGAGGACAGCCCCAGCATTTT.

CDR3 loop: CASSPAGQGAFYEQYF. The CDR3, as DNA: TGTGCCAGCAGCCCAGCCGGACAGGGGGCGTTTTACGAGCAGTACTTC. The chain links TRBV11-2 to TRBJ2-7; 11 bases agree with TRBD1. The CDR3 runs to 16 residues. From germline, CDR1 is SGHAT and CDR2 FQNNGV. The V and J ends lost 5 bases and 4 bases, in that order; junction bases with no gene match: 10.

The chain carries TRBV2 and TRBJ1-5; D might be TRBD1 (6 bases). The ends were cut back, 6 bases at V and 7 bases at J, with 13 bases in the middle. Germline V gives CDR1 SNHLY, CDR2 FYNNEI. This CDR3 has 13 amino acids. DNA of the CDR3: TGTGCCAGCAGGCCGGGACAATTACAGCCCCAGCATTTT. Its protein is CASRPGQLQPQHF.

This chain joins TRBV23-1 and TRBJ2-7; possible D gene TRBD2, 5 bases. TRBV23-1 is designated an ORF whose function remains uncertain. Trimming shortened V by 0 bases and J by 0 bases, and 15 bases separated the two germline ends. The CDR3 has 17 amino acids. Here the CDR3 reads CASSQSFRGPLSYEQYF. In nucleotides, the CDR3 is TGCGCCAGCAGTCAATCGTTCCGGGGTCCCCTCTCCTACGAGCAGTACTTC.

This CDR3 reads CASSMKVRDRGFGANVLTF. As DNA, the CDR3 is TGTGCCAGCAGCATGAAAGTGCGGGACAGGGGGTTTGGGGCCAACGTCCTGACTTTC. This chain links TRBV27 with TRBJ2-6; 11 bases match TRBD1. Germline V gives CDR1 MNHEY, CDR2 SMNVEV (reference sequence). The V segment lost 6 bases and the J segment 3 bases; nucleotides outside the gene matches: 13. This CDR3 is 19 amino acids long.

The gene calls are TRBV19 and TRBJ1-6; D is unresolved. The germline V gene encodes CDR1 LNHDA and CDR2 SQIVND (reference sequence). Trimming stripped 7 bases from V and 5 bases from J, with 9 bases between. The CDR3 consists of 13 residues. The CDR3 is CASTVQNNSPLHF. As DNA, the CDR3 is TGTGCCAGTACCGTACAAAATAATTCACCCCTCCACTTT.

This chain uses TRBV10-3 with TRBJ1-1; D remains ambiguous. V was pared by 3 bases and J by 7 bases, with 9 bases between. Germline-derived CDR1 and CDR2 are ENHRY and SYGVKD. The length of the CDR3 is 12 residues. The CDR3 sequence: CAISDMADEAFF. The CDR3 bases are TGTGCCATCAGTGATATGGCAGATGAAGCTTTCTTT.

V gene TRBV6-2 or TRBV6-3 combines with J gene TRBJ2-3, with 12 bases aligning to TRBD2. CDR1 is MNHEY, CDR2 SVGEGT, per germline. The CDR3 runs 15 residues. V lost 5 bases, J lost 7 bases, and 7 bases stayed unmatched. The chain's CDR3 is CASSQTSGGLYTQYF. The CDR3 DNA reads as TGTGCCAGCAGTCAGACTAGCGGGGGCCTCTATACGCAGTATTTT.

The chain is built from TRBV5-5 and TRBJ2-7; D unclear. Germline V lookup: CDR1 SGHKS, CDR2 YYEKEE (reference sequence). V was cut by 0 bases and J by 6 bases, with 7 bases left in between. The CDR3 covers 12 residues. In DNA, the CDR3 is TGTGCCAGCAGCTTGGGACACCTCGAGCAGTACTTC. Protein sequence: CASSLGHLEQYF.

The genes are TRBV3-1 (or the pseudogene TRBV3-2) and TRBJ2-7; no definite D call. Germline CDR1 is LGHDT and CDR2 is YNNKEL (reference sequence). V lost 1 base to trimming and J lost 3 bases, with 4 bases between them. The CDR3 contains 12 residues. The CDR3 coding sequence is TGTGCCAGCAGCCAAGCCCTCTACGAGCAGTACTTC. This sequence encodes CASSQALYEQYF.

Concerning this clone: The same CDR3 can be traced to other DNA sequences in this sample. CDR3 protein: CASSVGGRSNQPQHF. CDR3 nucleotide sequence: TGTGCCAGCAGCGTAGGGGGCAGGTCCAATCAGCCCCAGCATTTT. The chain uses TRBV9 and TRBJ1-5; maybe TRBD1 (5 bases). This CDR3 comprises 15 residues. Trimming left V 0 bases short and J 3 bases short, with 10 bases between. CDR1 is SGDLS, CDR2 YYNGEE, per germline.

In its sample, this clone was seen a few times. The chain uses TRBV5-1 and TRBJ2-2; TRBD2 aligns across 11 bases. Trimming at V came to 4 bases and at J to 0 bases, leaving 5 bases not matched to a gene. CDR1 and CDR2 from the germline V gene are SGHRS and YFSETQ. This CDR3 has 17 amino acids. The CDR3 loop reads CASSGGLAAANTGELFF. CDR3 nucleotide sequence: TGCGCCAGCAGCGGGGGACTAGCGGCTGCGAACACCGGGGAGCTGTTTTTT.

The chain recombines TRBV24-1 with TRBJ1-2; D is unresolved. This CDR3 spans 14 amino acids. Per germline, CDR1 KGHDR and CDR2 SFDVKD. Deletions cut 6 bases from V and 3 bases from J, with 13 bases between. The CDR3 DNA sequence: TGTGCCACCAGTCCCTCCCGGGAGCACTATGGCTACACCTTC. It specifies CATSPSREHYGYTF.

The J gene is TRBJ2-7, the V gene TRBV20-1, with 7 bases that match TRBD1. The CDR3 contains 14 residues. Trimming took 3 bases from V and 1 from J; bases not matched to a gene: 6. Germline V CDR1 and CDR2: DFQATT, SNEGSKA (reference sequence). CDR3 loop: CSASDRARSYEQYF. The CDR3 DNA reads TGCAGTGCTAGTGACAGGGCGAGATCCTACGAGCAGTACTTC.

This chain joins TRBV12-5 and TRBJ2-2, with D possibly TRBD1 on 5 matching bases. The length of the CDR3 is 14 residues. Germline V lookup: CDR1 LGHNT, CDR2 FRNRAP. Trimming left V 9 bases short and J 0 bases short, with 11 bases between. The CDR3 nucleotides are TGTGCTAGCGGCTTGGGGCCGAACACCGGGGAGCTGTTTTTT. Translating it yields CASGLGPNTGELFF.

The chain joins TRBV7-9 to TRBJ2-5; 11 bases map to TRBD1. This CDR3 comprises 17 residues. Germline V gene data show CDR1 as SEHNR and CDR2 as FQNEAQ (reference sequence). J lost 1 base, V lost 2 bases, and 6 bases had no gene match. CDR3 DNA sequence: TGTGCCAGCAGCTTACTCGGACAGGGGGCATCCCAAGAGACCCAGTACTTC. Translation: CASSLLGQGASQETQYF.

The chain carries TRBV20-1 and TRBJ2-5, with 8 bases aligning to TRBD1. This CDR3 contains 14 residues. Trimming cost V 3 bases and J 1 base; bases outside gene matches: 4. The germline V gene has CDR1 DFQATT and CDR2 SNEGSKA (reference sequence). The CDR3 DNA is TGCAGTGCTAGTTGGCAGGGGGCCCAAGAGACCCAGTACTTC. Translated: CSASWQGAQETQYF.

The rearrangement links TRBV19 to TRBJ2-7; TRBD1 matches at 11 bases. Looked up from germline, CDR1 is LNHDA and CDR2 is SQIVND (reference sequence). The trim removed 3 bases at V and 6 bases at J, leaving 4 bases unmatched. The CDR3 loop spans 14 amino acids. CDR3 in amino acids: CASSIPGQGGEQYF. DNA for the CDR3: TGTGCCAGTAGTATCCCGGGACAGGGGGGCGAGCAGTACTTC.

The CDR3 nucleotides read TGTGCCTGGAGTCTGGGGGCCCTCTTGTGGAGCAAATATAATTCACCCCTCCACTTT. Its translation is CAWSLGALLWSKYNSPLHF. This rearrangement joins TRBV30 to TRBJ1-6; D might be TRBD1 (6 bases). Germline V gives CDR1 GTSNPN, CDR2 SVGIG (reference sequence). The V gene lost 2 bases and the J gene lost 4 bases, with 24 bases spanning the gap. The CDR3 has 19 residues.

This clone has more than one count but fewer than ten. This chain uses TRBV18 with TRBJ2-5, with 7 bases matching TRBD1. This CDR3 comprises 15 residues. CDR1 and CDR2 (germline): KGHSH, LQKENI. Trimming removed 4 bases from V and 2 bases from J; junction bases left unmatched: 7. CDR3 nucleotide sequence: TGTGCCAGCTCACAGGGGGCCGTAGGACAAGAGACCCAGTACTTC. It is translated as CASSQGAVGQETQYF.

This sequence joins TRBV9 and TRBJ2-1, with 8 nucleotides matching TRBD2. The V gene's germline CDR1 is SGDLS and CDR2 YYNGEE. This CDR3 spans 15 amino acids. With V trimmed by 2 bases and J by 10 bases, 11 bases remained unmatched. The CDR3 spells CASSVLSERGSEQFF. CDR3 nucleotide sequence: TGTGCCAGCAGCGTCCTTTCCGAGCGGGGGTCCGAGCAGTTCTTC.

The chain joins TRBV5-1 to TRBJ2-3, with 10 nucleotides matching TRBD2. Trimming removed 4 bases from V and 3 bases from J; junction bases left unmatched: 8. This CDR3 contains 16 residues. Germline-derived CDR1 and CDR2 are SGHRS and YFSETQ. This CDR3 reads CASSVGAGGPTDTQYF. The CDR3 DNA follows: TGCGCCAGCAGCGTCGGAGCGGGGGGGCCGACAGATACGCAGTATTTT.

The rearrangement links TRBV19 to TRBJ1-4; D gene uncertain. Per germline, CDR1 LNHDA and CDR2 SQIVND (reference sequence). The CDR3 has 16 residues. Deletions cut 6 bases from V and 4 bases from J, with 18 bases between. CDR3 bases: TGTGCCAGTAGCCGGTTTGTAGGCGGAAATAATGAAAAACTGTTTTTT. Translated: CASSRFVGGNNEKLFF.